This T cell receptor (beta chain) stems from a study of vaccination and CD4 T cells after COVID-19. Study context: Sampling that followed vaccination took place a median about 71 days after dose two, within a range of 14 to 241. Overlapping spike peptides of SARS-CoV-2, HCoV-NL63, HCoV-OC43 and HCoV-229E were used, and cells were stimulated with them.

J gave up 5 bases and V 6 bases, and 9 bases lay outside the gene matches. CDR1 is WSHSY, CDR2 SAAADI, per germline. The CDR3 runs to 15 residues. A note on this clonotype: Its antigen is undetermined.

Treatment described: 10-day PBMC culture with coronavirus spike peptide pools or control peptides (ViraFEST assay). The Oncomine TCR Beta short-read assay generated sequence data from the DNA of cultured CD4+ T cells. MiXCR, run by TCRdb on the PCR reads, gives a single entry per CDR3 protein. The sample has under 30,000 distinct CDR3 sequences, roughly 62% seen once. Broader study findings: Median numbers of SARS-CoV-2-reactive clonotypes increased from roughly 21 to 40 (not a significant change).

J is TRBJ2-1 and V is TRBV10-2, with 8 nucleotides matching TRBD2. The specimen comprised CD4+ T cells from blood, cultured in vitro, sampled after SARS-CoV-2 vaccination. This receptor was taken from a human donor who received a COVID-19 vaccine. The CDR3 DNA reads TGCGCCAGCAGGGACGGGACTAGGGGTCACAATGAGCAGTTCTTC. This encodes CASRDGTRGHNEQFF.